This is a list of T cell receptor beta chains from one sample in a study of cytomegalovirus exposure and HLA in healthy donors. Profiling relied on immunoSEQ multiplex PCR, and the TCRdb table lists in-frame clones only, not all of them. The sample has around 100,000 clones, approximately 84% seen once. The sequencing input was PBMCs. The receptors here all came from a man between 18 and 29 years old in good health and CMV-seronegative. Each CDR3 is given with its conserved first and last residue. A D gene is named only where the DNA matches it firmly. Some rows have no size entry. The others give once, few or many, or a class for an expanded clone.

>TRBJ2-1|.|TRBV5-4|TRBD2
TGTGCCAGCAGCTTGGTAGCGGGAACCTACAATGAGCAGTTCTTC
CASSLVAGTYNEQFF
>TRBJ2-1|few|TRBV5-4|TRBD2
TGTGCCAGCAGCTCGTTAGCGGGAGGAAGTCTCAATGAGCAGTTCTTC
CASSSLAGGSLNEQFF
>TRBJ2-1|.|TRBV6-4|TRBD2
TGTGCCAGCAGTGGCGGGACTAGCAATGAGCAGTTCTTC
CASSGGTSNEQFF
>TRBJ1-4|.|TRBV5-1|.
TGCGCCAGCAGCCAGGCTAATAATGAAAAACTGTTTTTT
CASSQANNEKLFF
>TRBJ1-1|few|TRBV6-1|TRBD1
TGTGCCAGCAGTGAAAGCGGGACAGGGGGCGGCACTGAAGCTTTCTTT
CASSESGTGGGTEAFF
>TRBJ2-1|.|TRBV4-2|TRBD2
TGTGCCAGCAGCCAACCCGGGACTAGCTCCTACAATGAGCAGTTCTTC
CASSQPGTSSYNEQFF
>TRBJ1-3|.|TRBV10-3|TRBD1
TGTGCCATCAGTGCCGGGACAGACTCTGGAAACACCATATATTTT
CAISAGTDSGNTIYF
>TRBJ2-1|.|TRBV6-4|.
TGTGCCAGCAGTAGGGAGGGGGACACCTACAATGAGCAGTTCTTC
CASSREGDTYNEQFF
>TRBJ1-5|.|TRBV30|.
TGTGCCTGGAGCCTAGGACAGACTAGCAATCAGCCCCAGCATTTT
CAWSLGQTSNQPQHF
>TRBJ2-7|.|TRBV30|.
TGTGCCTGGAGTGGTTGGGACACCGACTACGAGCAGTACTTC
CAWSGWDTDYEQYF
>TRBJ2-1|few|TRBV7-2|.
TGTGCCAGCAGCTTATCCGGACTTAGAGGCCTGTTCTTC
CASSLSGLRGLFF
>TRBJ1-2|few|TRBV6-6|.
TGTGCCAGCAGTTACTTACAGGGATCCGGCTATGGCTACACCTTC
CASSYLQGSGYGYTF
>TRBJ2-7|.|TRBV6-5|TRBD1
TGTGCCAGCACCGGGGACAGCTACGAGCAGTACTTC
CASTGDSYEQYF
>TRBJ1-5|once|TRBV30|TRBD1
TGTGCCTGGACCACCCCGGGACAGGGAAATCAGCCCCAGCATTTT
CAWTTPGQGNQPQHF
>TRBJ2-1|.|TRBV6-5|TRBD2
TGTGCCAGCACCCCCCACCTGGCGGGAGCGGGGGAGCAGTTCTTC
CASTPHLAGAGEQFF
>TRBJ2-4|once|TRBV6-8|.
TGTGCCAGCAGTCCTATGCCGGGACTAGCCAAAAACATTCAGTACTTC
CASSPMPGLAKNIQYF
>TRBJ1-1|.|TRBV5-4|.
TGTGCCAGCAGCGGCCCCGGGACTCAGGTTGACACTGAAGCTTTCTTT
CASSGPGTQVDTEAFF
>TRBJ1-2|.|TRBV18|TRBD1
TGTGCCAGCTCTCCGGACAGGGAAAAGGACACCTTC
CASSPDREKDTF
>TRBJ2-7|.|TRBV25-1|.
TGTGCCAGCAGTGGCGGCCCTCACGAGCAGTACTTC
CASSGGPHEQYF
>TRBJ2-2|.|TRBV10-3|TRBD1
TGTGCCATCAGTGACCCTCCTGGGAGTGGGACAGGGGCCTTGATCGGGGAGCTGTTTTTT
CAISDPPGSGTGALIGELFF
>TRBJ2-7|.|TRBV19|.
TGTGCCAGTAGTCCCCGAACATTTGGAGGGTCCGAGCAGTACTTC
CASSPRTFGGSEQYF
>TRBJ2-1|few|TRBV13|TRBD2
TGTGCCAGCAGCCCCCCGGCGGGAGGAGGCTACAATGAGCAGTTCTTC
CASSPPAGGGYNEQFF
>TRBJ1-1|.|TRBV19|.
TGTGCCAGTAGTTTAACGAAAGGGGGAGTTGGGGCTTTCTTT
CASSLTKGGVGAFF
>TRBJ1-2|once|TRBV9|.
TGTGCCAGCAGCGGCTCCGACGGAGACTATGGCTACACCTTC
CASSGSDGDYGYTF
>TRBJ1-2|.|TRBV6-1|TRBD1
TGTGCCAGCAGTGCCAGGGACAGGGGTTATGGCTACACCTTC
CASSARDRGYGYTF
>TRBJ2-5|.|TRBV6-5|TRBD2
TGTGCCAGCACCGGCGGGAGGGGGTGGGAGACCCAGTACTTC
CASTGGRGWETQYF
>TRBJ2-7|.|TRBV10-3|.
TGTGCCATTCGGAATTCACAGGGTCCCGAGCAGTACTTC
CAIRNSQGPEQYF
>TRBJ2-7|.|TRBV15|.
TGTGCCACCAGCGGCCGGGACACCTACTCCTACGAGCAGTACTTC
CATSGRDTYSYEQYF
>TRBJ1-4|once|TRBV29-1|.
TGCAGCGTTTGGCGGAGGGGAGGGGAAAAACTGTTTTTT
CSVWRRGGEKLFF
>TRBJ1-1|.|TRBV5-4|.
TGTGCCAGCAGCTTAATTGGTCCGGGGACTGAAGCTTTCTTT
CASSLIGPGTEAFF
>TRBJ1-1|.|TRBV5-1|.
TGCGCCAGCAGCTTGGTCTCCCAAAAGCTGAACACTGAAGCTTTCTTT
CASSLVSQKLNTEAFF
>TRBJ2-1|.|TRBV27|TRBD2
TGTGCCACCCTAACACCGGGACTAGCGGAGATCTTC
CATLTPGLAEIF
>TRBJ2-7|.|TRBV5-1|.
TGCGCCAGCAGCATGCCACAGTCCCCCTCCTACGAGCAGTACTTC
CASSMPQSPSYEQYF
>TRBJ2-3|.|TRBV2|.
TGTGCCAGCAGTGTGGGCACAGATACACAGTATTTT
CASSVGTDTQYF
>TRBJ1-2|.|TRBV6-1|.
TGTGCCAGCAGCGACTATGGCTACACCTTC
CASSDYGYTF
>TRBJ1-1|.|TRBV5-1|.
TGCGCCAGCAGCTTGGGAGCAGGGGTCTGGACTGAAGCTTTCTTT
CASSLGAGVWTEAFF
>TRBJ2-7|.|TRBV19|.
TGTGCCAGTAGTATCCGGGGGAAAACCTACGAGCAGTACTTC
CASSIRGKTYEQYF
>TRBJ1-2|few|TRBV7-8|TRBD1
TGTGCCAGCAGCTTAATGCAGGGGGCGTCTGGCTACACCTTC
CASSLMQGASGYTF
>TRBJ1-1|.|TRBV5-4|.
TGTGCCAGCAGCCTCGACAGATTGAACACTGAAGCTTTCTTT
CASSLDRLNTEAFF
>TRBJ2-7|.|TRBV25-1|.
TGTGCCAGCAGACGGGTTGAGTCCTACGAGCAGTACTTC
CASRRVESYEQYF
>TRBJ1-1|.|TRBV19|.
TGTGCCAGTAGTATTCTTTCTTTCATCGGGGGAGACACTGAAGCTTTCTTT
CASSILSFIGGDTEAFF
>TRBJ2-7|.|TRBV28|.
TGTGCCAGCAGATCTATGTCCGGCTACGAGCAGTACTTC
CASRSMSGYEQYF
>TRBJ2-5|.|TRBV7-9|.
TGTGCCAGCAGCACCCCAGGGGTGGAGGAGACCCAGTACTTC
CASSTPGVEETQYF
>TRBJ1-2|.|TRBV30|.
TGTGCCTGGAGTGTAAGAACAGGGAATGGCTACACCTTC
CAWSVRTGNGYTF
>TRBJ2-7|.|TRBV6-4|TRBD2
TGTGCCAGCAGTGACCCCGACGGGACTAGCGGGAGTTCTTTTTTGAAGGGGTACGAGCAGTACTTC
CASSDPDGTSGSSFLKGYEQYF
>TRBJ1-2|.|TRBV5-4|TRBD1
TGTGCCAGCAGCCCATGGGACAGCATCTATGGCTACACCTTC
CASSPWDSIYGYTF
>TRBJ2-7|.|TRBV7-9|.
TGTGCCAGCAGCTTAGATCTCTACGAGCAGTACTTC
CASSLDLYEQYF
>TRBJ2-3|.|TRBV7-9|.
TGTGCCAGCAGCATAAGCACAGATACGCAGTATTTT
CASSISTDTQYF
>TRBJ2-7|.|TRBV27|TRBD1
TGTGCCAGCAGTTTATCGACAGGGATCATGGACGAGCAGTACTTC
CASSLSTGIMDEQYF
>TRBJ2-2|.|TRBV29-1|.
TGCAGCGGGGGCAGTTCGAACACCGGGGAGCTGTTTTTT
CSGGSSNTGELFF
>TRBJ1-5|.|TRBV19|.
TGTGCCAGCACATCGACGGGGTATAGCAATCAGCCCCAGCATTTT
CASTSTGYSNQPQHF
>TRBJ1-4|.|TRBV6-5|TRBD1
TGTGCCAGCAGTTACAACAGGGGTGGTGAAAAACTGTTTTTT
CASSYNRGGEKLFF
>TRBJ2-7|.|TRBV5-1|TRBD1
TGCGCCAGCAGCCCAGGGACAGGGGGTCGCTATCTATACGAGCAGTACTTC
CASSPGTGGRYLYEQYF
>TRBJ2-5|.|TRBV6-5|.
TGTGCCAGCAGTTACTCGAAAACGGGTACCCAGTACTTC
CASSYSKTGTQYF
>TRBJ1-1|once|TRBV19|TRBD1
TGTGCCAGTAAAGAATCAGGGGGCTCGTACACTGAAGCTTTCTTT
CASKESGGSYTEAFF
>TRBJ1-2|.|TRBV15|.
TGTGCCACCTACCAGCAAGGCGGGGGGCGCGGCTATGGCTACACCTTC
CATYQQGGGRGYGYTF
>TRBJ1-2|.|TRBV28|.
TGTGCCAGCAGCCCGGGGGGATGGGATGGCTACACCTTC
CASSPGGWDGYTF
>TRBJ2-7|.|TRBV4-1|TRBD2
TGCGCCAGCAGCCAAGAGACTAGCGGGAGAGGACCCTACGAGCAGTACTTC
CASSQETSGRGPYEQYF
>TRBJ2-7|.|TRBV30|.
TGTGCCTGGAGTGTATCGACAGGATCCTACGAGCAGTACTTC
CAWSVSTGSYEQYF
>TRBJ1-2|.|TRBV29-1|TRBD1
TGCAGCGTCAAAGGGACAGGGGAAGACTATGGCTACACCTTC
CSVKGTGEDYGYTF